This passage covers 3 T cell receptor beta chains from one sample sequenced in a study of blood T cells in healthy people across ages. It was with a sample-barcoded 5' primer and a J-beta primer mix that a second PCR of roughly 6 to 12 cycles was run. TCRdb reanalysed the 5' RACE reads using MiXCR and keeps one entry per CDR3 protein. The sample consists of around 800,000 distinct CDR3 sequences, approximately 24% of them appearing once. These data were also reused for a study on T cells of mothers and their children.

The source material was blood. The origin of the receptors is a boy between 10 and 17 years old in good health.

This clonotype was seen only a few times. V usage is TRBV29-1 and J usage is TRBJ2-6; the D gene is possibly TRBD2 (6 bases). The CDR3 extends over 15 amino acids. The V end was cut by 3 bases, the J end by 1 base, with 10 bases between. Germline V CDR1 and CDR2: SQVTM, ANQGSEA. The CDR3, as DNA: TGCAGCGTTGAGGGGCGGGATTCTGGGGCCAACGTCCTGACTTTC. Translated: CSVEGRDSGANVLTF.

This clonotype showed up just a few times. The V and J genes are TRBV12-3 or TRBV12-4 and TRBJ1-2; D is unclear. V gave up 3 bases and J gave up 7 bases, with 15 bases separating them. The CDR3 covers 14 residues. CDR3 in amino acids: CASSFLPRVGGYTF. The CDR3 nucleotides are TGTGCCAGCAGTTTCCTCCCGAGGGTTGGTGGCTACACCTTC.

This clonotype was recorded only once. The chain carries TRBV6-2 or TRBV6-3 and TRBJ2-3, with a possible D match to TRBD2 (6 bases). The V gene's germline CDR1 is MNHEY and CDR2 SVGEGT. The V end was cut by 6 bases, the J end by 5 bases, with 18 bases between. This CDR3 is built from 15 residues. The CDR3 loop is CASSPVATRRDTQYF. CDR3 coding DNA: TGTGCCAGCAGCCCTGTCGCGACTAGGCGAGATACGCAGTATTTT.